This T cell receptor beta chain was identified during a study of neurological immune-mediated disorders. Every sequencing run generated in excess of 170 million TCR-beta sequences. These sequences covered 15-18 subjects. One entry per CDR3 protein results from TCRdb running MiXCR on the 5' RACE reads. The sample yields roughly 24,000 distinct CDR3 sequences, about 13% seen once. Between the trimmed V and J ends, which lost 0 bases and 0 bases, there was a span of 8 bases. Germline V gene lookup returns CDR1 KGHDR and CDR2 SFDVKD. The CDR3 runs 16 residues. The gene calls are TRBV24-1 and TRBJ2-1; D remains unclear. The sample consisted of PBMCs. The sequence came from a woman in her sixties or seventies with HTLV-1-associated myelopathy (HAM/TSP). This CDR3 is CATSDLRASSYNEQFF. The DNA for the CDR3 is TGTGCCACCAGTGATTTGCGGGCAAGCTCCTACAATGAGCAGTTCTTC.